Below are 5 T cell receptor beta chains sequenced from a single sample in a study of early T cells in non-severe SARS-CoV-2 infection (TCRdb year 2021). The library relied on 5' RACE. The listed sequencing device is NextSeq 500. Using fastp at Q25 and MiXCR, TCRdb reprocessed the public reads and kept productive beta chains. One record per CDR3 amino acid sequence lists the most common genes and DNA. Present in this sample are some 81,000 distinct CDR3 sequences, around 8.7% of which were seen just once. About 4.6% of the sample rests with the top ten. Material: whole blood. The receptors stem from an adult who was a healthcare worker with PCR-confirmed SARS-CoV-2 infection or an uninfected control (not recorded which).

This clonotype was seen ten or more times. The chain couples TRBV3-1 to TRBJ2-5; 9 bases agree with TRBD2. V lost 1 base to trimming and J lost 4 bases; unmatched junction nucleotides: 7. The CDR3 is 16 residues long. In germline, CDR1 is LGHDT, CDR2 YNNKEL (reference sequence). CDR3 sequence reads: CASSQGISGRLETQYF. The CDR3, as DNA: TGTGCCAGCAGCCAAGGAATTAGCGGGAGACTAGAGACCCAGTACTTC.

This clonotype occurred a few times. The V gene is TRBV5-4, the J gene TRBJ1-6; 8 positions agree with TRBD1. The CDR3 spans 14 residues. V shed 4 bases, J shed 6 bases, and the junction held 3 bases outside the gene matches. Germline V gives CDR1 SGHNT, CDR2 YYREEE (reference sequence). The CDR3 bases are TGTGCCAGCAGCCCGGACAGGGTTAATTCACCCCTCCACTTT. Translation gives CASSPDRVNSPLHF.

This clonotype was seen many times. The chain uses TRBV6-1 and TRBJ1-2; the D gene is possibly TRBD1 (5 bases). V dropped 1 base and J dropped 8 bases, with 17 bases sitting between them. Germline values: CDR1 MNHNS, CDR2 SASEGT. The CDR3 covers 15 residues. The DNA for the CDR3 is TGTGCCAGCAGTGAAGGGGTCCTGGGGCGGTACGGCTACACCTTC. Protein product: CASSEGVLGRYGYTF.

This clonotype was counted ten times or more. The chain joins TRBV18 to TRBJ2-5, with TRBD1 identical over 7 bases. Trimming cost V 3 bases and J 2 bases; bases outside gene matches: 6. This CDR3 is built from 15 residues. CDR1 and CDR2 from the germline V gene are KGHSH and LQKENI. The CDR3 DNA is TGTGCCAGCTCACCCGAGACAGGGACGCAAGAGACCCAGTACTTC. Translating it yields CASSPETGTQETQYF.

This clonotype was found many times. The chain carries TRBV7-2 and TRBJ2-3, with 9 bases identical to TRBD2. Germline V gene data show CDR1 as SGHTA and CDR2 as FQGNSA. The trim removed 2 bases at V and 0 bases at J, leaving 3 bases unmatched. The CDR3 has 16 amino acids. CDR3 amino acids: CASSLNAGGSTDTQYF. The CDR3 region has the DNA TGTGCCAGCAGCTTAAACGCGGGAGGGAGCACAGATACGCAGTATTTT.